The T cell receptor beta chain under discussion was sequenced for a study of a mutant IDH1 vaccine in newly diagnosed glioma (dated by TCRdb to about 2021). General notes on the study: Vaccination was initiated 4-6 weeks after radiotherapy alone, or concurrently with temozolomide cycles in the chemotherapy-containing groups. Visit V12 was the week-35 safety follow-up and visit V13 was the week-47 end of study. Prior to enrollment, patients had been given standard therapy consisting of radiotherapy alone, temozolomide alone, or radiochemotherapy with temozolomide, with the combination given to most patients. Peripheral blood was collected at six visits: V03 (baseline), V05, V07, V10, V12 and V13. Longitudinal TCRB deep sequencing was performed for about 25 treated patients wherever samples were available for exploratory analyses. Of the roughly 34 treated patients, roughly 60% were male and around 40% were female, and the mean age was around 40 years. General study outcomes and caveats: It was noted by the authors that analyses of patient blood samples could not be reproduced owing to sample limitations. No apparent relationship was observed between pseudoprogression and alterations in the top peripheral T cell clonotypes detected by TCRB sequencing. Vaccine-induced immune responses across multiple MHC alleles were detected in 85% to 95% of patients. PBMC samples for TCRB deep sequencing were selected based on availability.

This clone was found once. What this receptor recognizes is not known. Within one base of it there is no much larger clone, and no base qualities were kept. The time point label corresponds to: week 35, safety follow-up. Each vaccine dose, consisting of 300 ug of a 20-mer mutant IDH1 peptide in Montanide, was administered subcutaneously with topical imiquimod. Eight vaccinations were administered to patients in weeks 1, 3, 5, 7, 11, 15, 19 and 23, corresponding to visits V03 through V10. Newly diagnosed WHO grade 3 or 4 IDH1-mutant astrocytomas showing loss of nuclear ATRX were present in the donors. The samples were drawn from NOA16, a multicentre, single-arm, open-label phase I trial in Germany that tested a mutant IDH1 peptide vaccine in humans for the first time. Genomic DNA for TCRB sequencing was extracted from EDTA blood using the DNeasy Blood and Tissue Kit. Library preparation was by the immunoSEQ multiplex PCR assay. Following the manufacturer's protocol, the hsTCRB Kit was used to amplify rearranged TCR beta chain sequences. An Illumina MiSeq was used to sequence the TCRB libraries. The authors' pipeline ran thus. The kit vendor's proprietary platform handled demultiplexing, trimming and gene mapping. Held by TCRdb, this immuneACCESS table contains in-frame sequences only and omits some clones. Under half of the omission traces to an unresolved V gene where checked; the cause of the rest is unknown. V and J calls plus clone size are reproduced from that table; the DNA served to infer D and trimming. This sample holds 35,000 to 50,000 clones; approximately 92% were observed only once. The ten largest clonotypes hold roughly 2.3% of the sample.

According to the germline V gene, CDR1 reads LGHNA and CDR2 reads YSLEER. From V the trimming removes 3 bases and from J it removes 4 bases, while the gene matches leave 5 bases of the junction unaccounted for. The CDR3 goes from the cysteine to the phenylalanine over 15 residues. Just the 45-base CDR3 DNA is kept, in frame starting at base 1. The sample was PBMCs, taken from a glioma patient whose treatment included an IDH1 peptide vaccine. This receptor was obtained from a man in his fifties with glioma. The V and J genes are TRBV4-3 and TRBJ2-2; TRBD1 agrees with 7 junctional bases. The CDR3 loop reads CASSHRDRVTGELFF. The DNA sequence follows: TGCGCCAGCAGCCACCGGGACAGAGTCACCGGGGAGCTGTTTTTT.